The text below deals with one T cell receptor beta chain. Its specificity is unknown. This specimen belongs to a study of T-cell reconstitution after alpha-beta-depleted transplantation in children. General observations from the study: In some patients, recipient T cells and intrathymic progenitors surviving conditioning explained high day-60 diversity. It was reported that alpha-beta T cells came from several hundred expanded graft clones (about two months after transplant). Hyperexpanded clones declined; after one year, newly produced T cells mostly supplied diversity.

In germline, CDR1 is DFQATT, CDR2 SNEGSKA (reference sequence). CDR3 size: 16 residues. The V gene end was trimmed by 3 bases and the J gene end by 3 bases; junction bases not matched to a gene: 7. Unique molecular identifiers featured in how the TCRbeta library was prepared. A single record per CDR3 protein comes from TCRdb applying MiXCR to the PCR reads. The repertoire holds approximately 520,000 distinct CDR3 sequences, roughly 11% seen once, with about 15% in the top ten. The receptor was isolated from a female patient between 2 and 10 years old who had a stem cell transplant for aplastic anemia, so the T cells may come from the graft donor. The chain recombines TRBV20-1 with TRBJ2-1; 11 bases agree with TRBD2. The input for sequencing was PBMCs, mostly from graft donor cells, taken 180 days after TCRalphabeta/CD19-depleted stem cell transplant. The CDR3 region is CSASRTSGRDYNEQFF. DNA of the CDR3: TGCAGTGCTAGCCGAACTAGCGGGAGAGACTACAATGAGCAGTTCTTC.